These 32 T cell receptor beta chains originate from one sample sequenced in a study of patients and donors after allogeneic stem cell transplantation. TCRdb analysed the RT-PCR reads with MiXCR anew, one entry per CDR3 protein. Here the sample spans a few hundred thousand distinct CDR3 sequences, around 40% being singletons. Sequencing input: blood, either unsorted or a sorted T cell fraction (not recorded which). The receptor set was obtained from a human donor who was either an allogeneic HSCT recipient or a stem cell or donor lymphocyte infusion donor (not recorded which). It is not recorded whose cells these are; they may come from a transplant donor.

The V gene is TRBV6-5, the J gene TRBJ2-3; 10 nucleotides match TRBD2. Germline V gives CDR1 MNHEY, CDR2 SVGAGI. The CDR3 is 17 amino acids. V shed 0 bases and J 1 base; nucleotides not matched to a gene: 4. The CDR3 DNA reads TGTGCCAGCAGTTACTCTCCCCTAGCGGGGGGCACAGATACGCAGTATTTT. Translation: CASSYSPLAGGTDTQYF.

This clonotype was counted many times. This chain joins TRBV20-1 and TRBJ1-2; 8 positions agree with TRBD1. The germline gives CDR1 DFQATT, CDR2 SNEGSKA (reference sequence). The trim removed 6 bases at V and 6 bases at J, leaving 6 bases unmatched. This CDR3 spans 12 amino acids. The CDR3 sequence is CSAPDRVNGYTF. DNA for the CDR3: TGCAGTGCCCCGGACAGGGTGAATGGCTACACCTTC.

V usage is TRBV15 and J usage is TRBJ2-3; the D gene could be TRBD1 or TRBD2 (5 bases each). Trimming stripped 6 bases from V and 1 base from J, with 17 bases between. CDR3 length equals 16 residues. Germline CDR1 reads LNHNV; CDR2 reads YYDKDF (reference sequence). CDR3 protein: CATRGEPVGGTDTQYF. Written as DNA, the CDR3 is TGTGCCACCAGGGGGGAGCCGGTAGGGGGCACAGATACGCAGTATTTT. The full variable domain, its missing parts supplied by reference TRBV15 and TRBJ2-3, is DAMVIQNPRYQVTQFGKPVTLSCSQTLNHNVMYWYQQKSSQAPKLLFHYYDKDFNNEADTPDNFQSRRPNTSFCFLDIRSPGLGDTAMYLCATRGEPVGGTDTQYFGPGTRLTVL.

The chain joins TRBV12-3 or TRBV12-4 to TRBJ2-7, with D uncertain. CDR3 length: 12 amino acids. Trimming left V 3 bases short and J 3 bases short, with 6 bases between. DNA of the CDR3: TGTGCCAGCAGTTTCGGGTACTACGAGCAGTACTTC. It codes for CASSFGYYEQYF.

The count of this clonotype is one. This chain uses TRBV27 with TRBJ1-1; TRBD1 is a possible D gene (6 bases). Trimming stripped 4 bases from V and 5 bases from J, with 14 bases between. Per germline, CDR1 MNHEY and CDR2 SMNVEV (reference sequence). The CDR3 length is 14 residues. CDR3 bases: TGTGCCAGCAGTTCCCAAGGGGGTTGGACTGAAGCTTTCTTT. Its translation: CASSSQGGWTEAFF.

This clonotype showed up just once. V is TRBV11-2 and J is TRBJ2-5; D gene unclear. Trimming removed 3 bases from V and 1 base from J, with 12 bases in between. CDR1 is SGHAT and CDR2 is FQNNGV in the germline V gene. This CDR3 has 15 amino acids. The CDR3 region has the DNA TGTGCCAGCAGCTTGGATCGGGTAACCCAAGAGACCCAGTACTTC. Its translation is CASSLDRVTQETQYF.

The CDR3 region is CASSLGRATGELFF. The CDR3 DNA is TGTGCCAGCAGCTTAGGCAGGGCCACCGGGGAGCTGTTTTTT. The chain joins TRBV11-2 to TRBJ2-2; the D gene is possibly TRBD1 (5 bases). CDR3 size: 14 residues. V was cut by 1 base and J by 4 bases, with 7 bases left in between. Germline-derived CDR1 and CDR2 are SGHAT and FQNNGV.

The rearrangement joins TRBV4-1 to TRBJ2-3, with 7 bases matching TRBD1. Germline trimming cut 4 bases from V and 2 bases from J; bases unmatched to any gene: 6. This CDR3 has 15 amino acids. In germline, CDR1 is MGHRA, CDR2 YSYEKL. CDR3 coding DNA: TGCGCCAGCAGCCCGGGACAGCCTTCCACAGATACGCAGTATTTT. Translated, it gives CASSPGQPSTDTQYF.

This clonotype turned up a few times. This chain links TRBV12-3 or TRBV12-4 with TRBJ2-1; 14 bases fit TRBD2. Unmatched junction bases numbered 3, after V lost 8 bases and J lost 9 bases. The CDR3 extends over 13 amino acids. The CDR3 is CASRTSGRSEQFF. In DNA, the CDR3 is TGTGCCAGCCGGACTAGCGGGAGGAGTGAGCAGTTCTTC.

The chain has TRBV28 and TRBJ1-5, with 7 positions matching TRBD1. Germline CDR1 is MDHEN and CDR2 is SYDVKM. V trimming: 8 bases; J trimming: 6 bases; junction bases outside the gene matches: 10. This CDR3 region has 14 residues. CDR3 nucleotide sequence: TGTGCCAGCGAGGGACAGTTGTTCAGTCAGCCCCAGCATTTT. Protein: CASEGQLFSQPQHF.

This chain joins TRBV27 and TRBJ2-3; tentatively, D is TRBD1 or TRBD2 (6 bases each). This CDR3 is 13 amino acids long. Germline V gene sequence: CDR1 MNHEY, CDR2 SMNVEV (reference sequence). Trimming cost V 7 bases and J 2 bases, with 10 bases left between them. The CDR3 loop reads CASTPGATDTQYF. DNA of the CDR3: TGTGCCAGCACGCCGGGGGCCACAGATACGCAGTATTTT.

The CDR3 is CAITQGPLVNYGYTF. The CDR3 DNA follows: TGTGCCATCACCCAAGGGCCTCTTGTTAACTATGGCTACACCTTC. V usage is TRBV10-3 and J usage is TRBJ1-2; no clear D. The CDR3 covers 15 residues. V dropped 7 bases and J dropped 1 base, with 16 bases sitting between them. Germline V lookup: CDR1 ENHRY, CDR2 SYGVKD.

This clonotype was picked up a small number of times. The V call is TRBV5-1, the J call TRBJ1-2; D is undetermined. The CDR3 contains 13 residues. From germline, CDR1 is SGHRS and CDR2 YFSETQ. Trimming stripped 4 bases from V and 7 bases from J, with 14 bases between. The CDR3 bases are TGCGCCAGCAGCCAGGAACTGCCGGGTGGCTACACCTTC. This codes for CASSQELPGGYTF.

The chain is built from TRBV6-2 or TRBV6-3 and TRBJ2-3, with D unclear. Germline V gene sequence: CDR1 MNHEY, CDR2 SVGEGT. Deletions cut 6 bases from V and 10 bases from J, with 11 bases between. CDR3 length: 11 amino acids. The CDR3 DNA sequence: TGTGCCAGCAGAACGATTTGGGCGCAGTATTTT. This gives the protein CASRTIWAQYF.

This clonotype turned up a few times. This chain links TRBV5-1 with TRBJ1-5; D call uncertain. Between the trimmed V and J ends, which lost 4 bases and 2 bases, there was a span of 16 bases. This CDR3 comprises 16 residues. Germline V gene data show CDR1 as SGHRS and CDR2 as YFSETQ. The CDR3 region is CASSPWGGYGNQPQHF. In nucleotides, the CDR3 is TGCGCCAGCAGCCCTTGGGGAGGTTATGGCAATCAGCCCCAGCATTTT.

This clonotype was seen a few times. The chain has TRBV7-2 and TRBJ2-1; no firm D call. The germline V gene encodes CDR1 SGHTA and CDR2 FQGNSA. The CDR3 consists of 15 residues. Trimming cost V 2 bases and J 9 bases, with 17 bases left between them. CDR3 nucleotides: TGTGCCAGCAGCTTAAGGGCCTTCTCCTCGGGTGAGCAGTTCTTC. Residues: CASSLRAFSSGEQFF.

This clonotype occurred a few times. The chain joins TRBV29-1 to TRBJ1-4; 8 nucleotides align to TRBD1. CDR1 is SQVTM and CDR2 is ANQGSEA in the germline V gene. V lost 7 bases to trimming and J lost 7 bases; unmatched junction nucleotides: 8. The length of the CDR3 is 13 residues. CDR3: CSASDRGGEKLFF. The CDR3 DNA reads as TGCAGCGCCTCCGACAGGGGAGGTGAAAAACTGTTTTTT.

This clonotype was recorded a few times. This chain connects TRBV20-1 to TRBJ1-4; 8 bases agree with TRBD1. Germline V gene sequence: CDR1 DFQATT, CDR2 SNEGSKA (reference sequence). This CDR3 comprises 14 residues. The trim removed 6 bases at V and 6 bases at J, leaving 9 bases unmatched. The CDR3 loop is CSAARTGFDEKLFF. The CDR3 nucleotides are TGCAGTGCCGCCCGGACAGGGTTTGATGAAAAACTGTTTTTT.

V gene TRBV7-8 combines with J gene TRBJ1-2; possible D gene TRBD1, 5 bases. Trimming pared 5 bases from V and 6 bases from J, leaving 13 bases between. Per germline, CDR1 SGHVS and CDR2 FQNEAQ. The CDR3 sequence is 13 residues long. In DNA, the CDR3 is TGTGCCAGCAGCATGGGATGGGGGGATGGCTACACCTTC. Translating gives CASSMGWGDGYTF.

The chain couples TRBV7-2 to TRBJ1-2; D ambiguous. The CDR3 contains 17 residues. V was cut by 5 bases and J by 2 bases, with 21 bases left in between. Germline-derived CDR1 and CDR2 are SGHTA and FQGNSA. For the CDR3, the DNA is TGTGCCAGCAGCCCACGGTCCCAACCCACGGGCAACTATGGCTACACCTTC. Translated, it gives CASSPRSQPTGNYGYTF.

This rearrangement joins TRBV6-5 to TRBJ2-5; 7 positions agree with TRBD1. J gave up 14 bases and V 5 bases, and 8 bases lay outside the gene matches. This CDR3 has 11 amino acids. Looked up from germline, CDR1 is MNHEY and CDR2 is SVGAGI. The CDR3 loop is CASSRDRVLYF. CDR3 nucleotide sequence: TGTGCCAGCAGTCGCGACAGGGTTCTCTACTTC.

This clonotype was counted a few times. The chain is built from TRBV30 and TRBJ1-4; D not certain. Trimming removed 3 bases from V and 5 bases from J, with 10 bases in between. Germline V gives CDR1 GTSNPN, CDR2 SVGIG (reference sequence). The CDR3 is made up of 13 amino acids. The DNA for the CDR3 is TGTGCCTGGAGGGGCCAGCCGAATGAAAAACTGTTTTTT. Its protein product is CAWRGQPNEKLFF.

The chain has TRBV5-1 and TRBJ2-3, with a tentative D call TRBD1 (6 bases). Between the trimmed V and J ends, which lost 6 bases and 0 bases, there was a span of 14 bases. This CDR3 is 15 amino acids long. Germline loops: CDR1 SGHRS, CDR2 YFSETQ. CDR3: CASTTGTFSTDTQYF. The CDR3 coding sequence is TGCGCCAGCACAACAGGGACCTTTAGCACAGATACGCAGTATTTT.

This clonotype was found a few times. CDR3 DNA sequence: TGTGCCACCACCCTAGGGGTCCCATCGGGGGACAATTCACCCCTCCACTTT. As protein: CATTLGVPSGDNSPLHF. The V and J genes are TRBV6-5 and TRBJ1-6; tentatively, D is TRBD1 (5 bases). Germline V CDR1 and CDR2: MNHEY, SVGAGI. V was trimmed by 10 bases and J by 7 bases, leaving 26 bases between them. The CDR3 has 17 amino acids.

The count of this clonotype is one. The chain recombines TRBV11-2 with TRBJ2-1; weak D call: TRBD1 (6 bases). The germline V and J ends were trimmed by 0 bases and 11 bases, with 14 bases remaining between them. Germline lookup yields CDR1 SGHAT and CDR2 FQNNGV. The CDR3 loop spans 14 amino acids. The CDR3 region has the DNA TGTGCCAGCAGCTTAGAGCGACAGGCAAAAAAGCAGTTCTTC. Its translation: CASSLERQAKKQFF.

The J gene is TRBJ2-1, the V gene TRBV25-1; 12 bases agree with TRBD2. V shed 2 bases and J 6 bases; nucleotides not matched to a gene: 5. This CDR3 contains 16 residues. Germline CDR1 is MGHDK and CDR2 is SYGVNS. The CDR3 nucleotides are TGTGCCAGCAGTGAAGGCCTGACTAGCGGGAGCAATGAGCAGTTCTTC. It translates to CASSEGLTSGSNEQFF. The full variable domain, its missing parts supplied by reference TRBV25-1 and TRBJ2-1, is EADIYQTPRYLVIGTGKKITLECSQTMGHDKMYWYQQDPGMELHLIHYSYGVNSTEKGDLSSESTVSRIRTEHFPLTLESARPSHTSQYLCASSEGLTSGSNEQFFGPGTRLTVL.

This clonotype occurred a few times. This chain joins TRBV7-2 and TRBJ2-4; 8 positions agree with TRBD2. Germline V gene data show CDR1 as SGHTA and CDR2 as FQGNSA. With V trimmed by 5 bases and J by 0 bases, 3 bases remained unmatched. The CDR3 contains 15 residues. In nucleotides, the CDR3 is TGTGCCAGCAGCCGGGGGGGTCTAGCCAAAAACATTCAGTACTTC. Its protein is CASSRGGLAKNIQYF.

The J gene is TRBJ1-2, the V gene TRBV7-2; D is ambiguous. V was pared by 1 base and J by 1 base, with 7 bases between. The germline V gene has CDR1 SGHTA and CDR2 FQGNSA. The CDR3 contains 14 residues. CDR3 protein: CASSLGHSNYGYTF. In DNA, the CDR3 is TGTGCCAGCAGCTTAGGGCACAGTAACTATGGCTACACCTTC.

CDR3 coding DNA: TGTGCCAGCTCTCCAGACAGCGCCTATGGCTACACCTTC. It is translated as CASSPDSAYGYTF. The chain couples TRBV18 to TRBJ1-2, with D perhaps matching TRBD1 (5 bases). Between the trimmed V and J ends, which lost 6 bases and 4 bases, there was a span of 12 bases. CDR3 length: 13 residues. Germline loops: CDR1 KGHSH, CDR2 LQKENI. Variable domain in full (rest from reference TRBV18 and TRBJ1-2): NAGVMQNPRHLVRRRGQEARLRCSPMKGHSHVYWYRQLPEEGLKFMVYLQKENIIDESGMPKERFSAEFPKEGPSILRIQQVVRGDSAAYFCASSPDSAYGYTFGSGTRLTVV.

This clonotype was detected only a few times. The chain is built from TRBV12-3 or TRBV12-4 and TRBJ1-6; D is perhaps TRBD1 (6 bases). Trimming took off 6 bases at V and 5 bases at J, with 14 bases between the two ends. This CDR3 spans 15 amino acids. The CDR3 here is CASSPNRVHNSPLHF. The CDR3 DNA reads TGTGCCAGCAGCCCCAACAGGGTCCATAATTCACCCCTCCACTTT.

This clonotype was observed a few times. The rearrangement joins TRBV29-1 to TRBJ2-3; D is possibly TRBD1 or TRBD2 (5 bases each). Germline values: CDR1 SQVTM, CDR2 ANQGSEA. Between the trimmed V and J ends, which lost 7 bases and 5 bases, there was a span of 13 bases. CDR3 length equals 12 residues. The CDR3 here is CSADPGGDTQYF. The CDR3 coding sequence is TGCAGCGCGGACCCTGGGGGAGATACGCAGTATTTT.

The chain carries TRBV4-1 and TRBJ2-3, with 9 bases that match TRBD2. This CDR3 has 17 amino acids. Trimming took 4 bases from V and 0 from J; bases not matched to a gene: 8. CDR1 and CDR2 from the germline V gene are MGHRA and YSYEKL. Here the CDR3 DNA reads TGCGCCAGCAGCCGTGGTAGCGGGAGAGTTAGCACAGATACGCAGTATTTT. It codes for CASSRGSGRVSTDTQYF.